What follows are 31 T cell receptor beta chains derived from one specimen sequenced in a study of T cell changes during pregnancy in multiple sclerosis. Generated by immunoSEQ multiplex PCR, the TCRdb table keeps only in-frame clones and is missing some. The sample includes about 88,000 clones, roughly 90% of them seen just once. Sequenced material: peripheral blood, taken in the first trimester of pregnancy. All receptors derive from a female donor with multiple sclerosis, enrolled in a pregnancy study.

The chain links TRBV19 to TRBJ1-2; 7 bases line up with TRBD1. J was trimmed by 2 bases and V by 6 bases; bases with no gene match: 3. The CDR3 totals 13 residues. CDR1 is LNHDA, CDR2 SQIVND, per germline (reference sequence). The CDR3 DNA reads as TGTGCCAGTAGAACACAGGGGAACTATGGCTACACCTTC. Protein product: CASRTQGNYGYTF.

The chain links TRBV5-1 to TRBJ2-1, with TRBD1 as a possible D gene (5 bases). Germline values: CDR1 SGHRS, CDR2 YFSETQ. The CDR3 totals 16 residues. V lost 4 bases, J lost 7 bases, and 21 bases lay in between. The CDR3 is CASSHTSTGLRNEQFF. In DNA form, the CDR3 reads TGCGCCAGCAGCCATACTTCTACAGGTTTAAGAAATGAGCAGTTCTTC.

The chain employs TRBV7-9 and TRBJ1-4; 10 nucleotides match TRBD1. This CDR3 has 17 amino acids. With V trimmed by 4 bases and J by 5 bases, 10 bases remained unmatched. Germline lookup yields CDR1 SEHNR and CDR2 FQNEAQ (reference sequence). The CDR3 region has the DNA TGTGCCAGCAGCTCCGGGACAGGGGTCCCCAACAATGAAAAACTGTTTTTT. Its translation: CASSSGTGVPNNEKLFF.

The chain combines TRBV5-1 with TRBJ2-7; D gene unclear. CDR1 and CDR2 (germline): SGHRS, YFSETQ. The CDR3 totals 14 residues. Trimming removed 0 bases at V and 2 bases at J, with 9 bases between. The CDR3 here is CASSLGADAYEQYF. The CDR3 nucleotides are TGCGCCAGCAGCTTGGGGGCAGACGCCTACGAGCAGTACTTC.

V and J are TRBV4-1 and TRBJ2-1, with 8 bases lining up with TRBD2. Germline-derived CDR1 and CDR2 are MGHRA and YSYEKL. V was pared by 1 base and J by 1 base, with 6 bases of the junction left unmatched. The CDR3 is made up of 17 amino acids. The CDR3 nucleotides are TGCGCCAGCAGCCAAGCCCTACTAGCGGCTTCCTACAATGAGCAGTTCTTC. Amino acids: CASSQALLAASYNEQFF.

The rearrangement links TRBV18 to TRBJ2-4, with D perhaps matching TRBD1 (5 bases). Trimming took off 6 bases at V and 0 bases at J, with 12 bases between the two ends. This CDR3 is 15 amino acids long. CDR1 and CDR2 from the germline V gene are KGHSH and LQKENI. In nucleotides, the CDR3 is TGTGCCAGCTCGCTAGACAGCCTAGCCAAAAACATTCAGTACTTC. Amino acids: CASSLDSLAKNIQYF.

The rearrangement joins TRBV19 to TRBJ1-1; D perhaps matches TRBD1 (6 bases). The CDR3 loop spans 14 amino acids. V dropped 6 bases and J dropped 1 base, with 12 bases sitting between them. Germline V lookup: CDR1 LNHDA, CDR2 SQIVND (reference sequence). The CDR3 bases are TGTGCCAGTAGCGTGGGGGCCGGGAACACTGAAGCTTTCTTT. Protein product: CASSVGAGNTEAFF.

This clone was counted only a few times. The chain couples TRBV27 to TRBJ1-2; D remains unclear. Trimming took 6 bases from V and 8 from J, leaving 13 bases between them. The CDR3 spans 12 residues. Germline CDR1 reads MNHEY; CDR2 reads SMNVEV (reference sequence). The CDR3 sequence is CASSSTPGGYTF. In nucleotides, the CDR3 is TGTGCCAGCAGCTCAACCCCGGGGGGCTACACCTTC.

The CDR3 region is CASSLPTSGSRYEQYF. DNA of the CDR3: TGCGCCAGCAGTCTCCCGACTAGCGGGAGCCGGTACGAGCAGTACTTC. V is TRBV4-1 and J is TRBJ2-7, with TRBD2 identical over 12 bases. With 6 bases clipped from V and 4 bases from J, the junction kept 10 bases outside the gene matches. The germline CDR1 and CDR2 sequences are MGHRA and YSYEKL. The CDR3 is made up of 16 amino acids.

This chain uses TRBV28 with TRBJ1-4; 8 bases map to TRBD1. CDR1 and CDR2 (germline): MDHEN, SYDVKM. The CDR3 has 15 residues. J lost 5 bases, V lost 5 bases, and 7 bases had no gene match. CDR3: CASSQLDRANEKLFF. Written as DNA, the CDR3 is TGTGCCAGCAGTCAGCTGGACAGGGCCAATGAAAAACTGTTTTTT.

For the CDR3, the DNA is TGTGCCAGCTTCCTCCTTTTTGGCTCTGAAGCTTTCTTT. It specifies CASFLLFGSEAFF. The V gene is TRBV6-5, the J gene TRBJ1-1; the D is unclear. Trimming stripped 8 bases from V and 6 bases from J, with 16 bases between. The CDR3 has 13 residues. Germline assignment: CDR1 MNHEY and CDR2 SVGAGI.

The chain recombines TRBV5-1 with TRBJ2-6; 14 bases align to TRBD2. Germline-derived CDR1 and CDR2 are SGHRS and YFSETQ. The CDR3 runs 20 residues. V lost 3 bases and J lost 2; bases outside the gene matches: 10. As DNA, the CDR3 is TGCGCCAGCAGCTCCTTAGGGACTAGCGGGAGAGGAGCTGGGGCCAACGTCCTGACTTTC. This encodes CASSSLGTSGRGAGANVLTF.

The gene calls are TRBV5-4 and TRBJ2-1; TRBD1 matches at 10 bases. Trimming cost V 4 bases and J 2 bases; bases outside gene matches: 6. Per germline, CDR1 SGHNT and CDR2 YYREEE (reference sequence). This CDR3 contains 16 residues. CDR3 in DNA: TGTGCCAGCAGCGGGGTTGGGACAGGGGCCTACAATGAGCAGTTCTTC. Protein product: CASSGVGTGAYNEQFF.

The genes are TRBV13 and TRBJ2-5; 10 nucleotides align to TRBD2. The CDR3 sequence is 14 residues long. Per the germline V gene, CDR1 is PRHDT and CDR2 is FYEKMQ (reference sequence). V gave up 1 base and J gave up 5 bases; unmatched junction bases: 1. This CDR3 reads CASSLVLAGETQYF. Written as DNA, the CDR3 is TGTGCCAGCAGCTTAGTACTAGCGGGGGAGACCCAGTACTTC.

J is TRBJ2-6 and V is TRBV4-1; D might be TRBD1 (6 bases). The CDR3 loop spans 20 amino acids. The germline V gene encodes CDR1 MGHRA and CDR2 YSYEKL. V was trimmed by 3 bases and J by 0 bases, leaving 21 bases between them. The CDR3 nucleotides are TGCGCCAGCAGCCAGTGGAATGGACAGAGCTTCCTCTCTGGGGCCAACGTCCTGACTTTC. Translated, it gives CASSQWNGQSFLSGANVLTF.

This chain links TRBV7-6 with TRBJ2-2; D is possibly TRBD2 (5 bases). Germline CDR1 reads SGHVS; CDR2 reads FNYEAQ. Trimming shortened V by 2 bases and J by 4 bases, and 8 bases separated the two germline ends. The CDR3 is made up of 14 amino acids. The CDR3 coding sequence is TGTGCCAGCAGCTTAAGGACTGTCACCGGGGAGCTGTTTTTT. Translating it yields CASSLRTVTGELFF.

The chain recombines TRBV6-1 with TRBJ1-5; unclear D gene. With 8 bases removed from V and 2 bases from J, the gap between germline ends came to 10 bases. The CDR3 is 13 residues long. Germline-derived CDR1 and CDR2 are MNHNS and SASEGT. The CDR3 sequence: CASSPRGNQPQHF. The CDR3 coding sequence is TGTGCCAGCTCCCCGCGGGGCAATCAGCCCCAGCATTTT.

The chain carries TRBV30 and TRBJ1-2; 7 nucleotides match TRBD1. The CDR3 consists of 12 residues. With V trimmed by 0 bases and J by 11 bases, 6 bases remained unmatched. Germline CDR1 GTSNPN, CDR2 SVGIG (reference sequence). Here the CDR3 DNA reads TGTGCCTGGAGTGTTTGGACAGGCCCATACACCTTC. This encodes CAWSVWTGPYTF.

CDR3 protein: CASSLPAQAGMSHEQYF. DNA of the CDR3: TGTGCCAGCAGCTTGCCCGCCCAAGCAGGAATGTCTCACGAGCAGTACTTC. This chain uses TRBV5-4 with TRBJ2-7; D is undetermined. The CDR3 totals 17 residues. Between the trimmed V and J ends, which lost 1 base and 5 bases, there was a span of 22 bases. Per germline, CDR1 SGHNT and CDR2 YYREEE (reference sequence).

V usage is TRBV29-1 and J usage is TRBJ2-7; 10 bases match TRBD2. Germline V lookup: CDR1 SQVTM, CDR2 ANQGSEA. V shed 6 bases and J 5 bases; nucleotides not matched to a gene: 7. This CDR3 is 13 amino acids long. The CDR3 sequence is CSVPSGRGNEQYF. The DNA for the CDR3 is TGCAGCGTCCCTAGCGGGAGAGGGAACGAGCAGTACTTC.

V usage is TRBV5-4 and J usage is TRBJ2-1; 15 bases are shared with TRBD2. The CDR3 runs 16 residues. With 3 bases clipped from V and 6 bases from J, the junction kept 4 bases outside the gene matches. CDR1 and CDR2 (germline): SGHNT, YYREEE (reference sequence). The CDR3 is CASSYLGLAGGNEQFF. CDR3 in DNA: TGTGCCAGCAGCTACCTGGGACTAGCGGGAGGCAATGAGCAGTTCTTC.

The J gene is TRBJ1-5, the V gene TRBV4-1, with 8 bases aligning to TRBD1. This CDR3 spans 18 amino acids. Looked up from germline, CDR1 is MGHRA and CDR2 is YSYEKL. V was clipped by 0 bases and J by 0 bases; unmatched bases: 7. DNA for the CDR3: TGCGCCAGCAGCCAAGATATCGGACAGGGCTATAGCAATCAGCCCCAGCATTTT. This sequence encodes CASSQDIGQGYSNQPQHF.

The chain employs TRBV28 and TRBJ2-1; 8 bases are a match to TRBD2. The V segment lost 7 bases and the J segment 6 bases; nucleotides outside the gene matches: 14. Germline V gives CDR1 MDHEN, CDR2 SYDVKM. This CDR3 comprises 16 residues. The CDR3 nucleotides read TGTGCCAGCACCCACGGGGCAAGCGGGAGAGGCAATGAGCAGTTCTTC. This sequence encodes CASTHGASGRGNEQFF.

The rearrangement joins TRBV7-6 to TRBJ2-7; the D gene is possibly TRBD2 (6 bases). Germline V gene lookup returns CDR1 SGHVS and CDR2 FNYEAQ. There are 14 residues in the CDR3. Trimming removed 1 base from V and 2 bases from J, with 9 bases in between. CDR3: CASSLGGLTYEQYF. For the CDR3, the DNA is TGTGCCAGCAGCTTAGGGGGACTCACCTACGAGCAGTACTTC.

V gene TRBV6-4 combines with J gene TRBJ2-3; 12 nucleotides match TRBD1. CDR3 length: 17 amino acids. Germline lookup yields CDR1 MRHNA and CDR2 SNTAGT. Germline trimming cut 0 bases from V and 4 bases from J; bases unmatched to any gene: 5. CDR3 DNA: TGTGCCAGCAGTGACTCGGCCGGGACAGGGGGCGCAGATACGCAGTATTTT. Translation: CASSDSAGTGGADTQYF.

The chain carries TRBV10-2 and TRBJ1-2; 8 nucleotides match TRBD1. CDR3 size: 13 residues. From germline, CDR1 is WSHSY and CDR2 SAAADI. Trimming at V came to 6 bases and at J to 4 bases, leaving 4 bases not matched to a gene. CDR3 coding DNA: TGCGCCAGCAGCAGTACAGGGGGCTATGGCTACACCTTC. Protein: CASSSTGGYGYTF.

The V and J genes are TRBV7-9 and TRBJ2-7; D may be TRBD2 (6 bases). V was shortened by 5 bases and J by 0 bases, with 14 bases between the two germline ends. The CDR3 is made up of 15 amino acids. Germline CDR1 and CDR2: SEHNR and FQNEAQ (reference sequence). The chain's CDR3 is CASSPEGGVSYEQYF. In DNA form, the CDR3 reads TGTGCCAGCAGCCCTGAAGGCGGGGTCTCCTACGAGCAGTACTTC.

CDR3 in amino acids: CASDPGTVNYGYTF. CDR3 nucleotides: TGTGCCAGTGACCCCGGGACAGTGAACTATGGCTACACCTTC. The chain is built from TRBV19 and TRBJ1-2; 7 bases agree with TRBD1. Germline V CDR1 and CDR2: LNHDA, SQIVND (reference sequence). This CDR3 is built from 14 residues. V trimming: 8 bases; J trimming: 2 bases; junction bases outside the gene matches: 8.

CDR3 sequence (DNA): TGCGCCAGCAGCCTCAAGGGACAGGGATACGAGCAGTACTTC. Its translation: CASSLKGQGYEQYF. V gene TRBV5-1 combines with J gene TRBJ2-7; TRBD1 aligns across 9 bases. CDR1 is SGHRS and CDR2 is YFSETQ in the germline V gene. V was pared by 4 bases and J by 4 bases, with 6 bases of the junction left unmatched. CDR3 size: 14 residues.

The genes are TRBV7-3 and TRBJ2-2, with D possibly matching TRBD2 (5 bases). This CDR3 is 15 amino acids long. V lost 3 bases and J lost 3, with 11 bases in between. The germline V gene has CDR1 SGHTA and CDR2 FQGTGA. The CDR3 nucleotides are TGTGCCAGCAGCTTTTCCGGGAATTACACCGGGGAGCTGTTTTTT. Translation: CASSFSGNYTGELFF.

The chain joins TRBV6-4 to TRBJ2-4; possibly TRBD2 for D (5 bases). CDR3 size: 15 residues. Germline V gene data show CDR1 as MRHNA and CDR2 as SNTAGT. The V end lost 3 bases, the J end lost 1 base, and 10 bases lay between the germline ends. CDR3 DNA: TGTGCCAGCAGTGAAGGATCGGGGGCCAAAAACATTCAGTACTTC. It is translated as CASSEGSGAKNIQYF.